The 25 T cell receptor beta chains below were found in one sample sequenced in a study of cytomegalovirus exposure and HLA in healthy donors. Primers: 60 Vbeta forward and 13 Jbeta reverse. Some clones are missing from TCRdb's copy, which holds only in-frame ones; the method was immunoSEQ multiplex PCR. The table shows 80,000 to 100,000 clones, with approximately 78% occurring only once. What was sequenced was PBMCs. These receptors came from a man aged 35 to 55 in good health and CMV-seronegative.

This clone occurred once. The chain is built from TRBV12-5 and TRBJ2-2, with a possible D match to TRBD1 (6 bases). The germline CDR1 and CDR2 sequences are LGHNT and FRNRAP. V was shortened by 4 bases and J by 6 bases, with 18 bases between the two germline ends. This CDR3 comprises 16 residues. The CDR3 DNA sequence: TGTGCTAGTGGTTATATTACAGGGCCCTGGGCCGGGGAGCTGTTTTTT. Translated, it gives CASGYITGPWAGELFF.

The V call is TRBV6-7, the J call TRBJ2-1; TRBD2 matches at 7 bases. TRBV6-7 is reported as an ORF; its role is uncertain. This CDR3 has 16 amino acids. After removal of 2 bases from V and 0 bases from J, the junction contained 4 bases not matched to a gene. The CDR3 loop reads CASSYVRTSSYNEQFF. Written as DNA, the CDR3 is TGTGCCAGCAGTTACGTTAGGACTAGCTCCTACAATGAGCAGTTCTTC.

The table lists this clone with a few counts. J is TRBJ2-7 and V is TRBV18; D might be TRBD2 (5 bases). The V gene lost 6 bases and the J gene lost 2 bases, with 14 bases spanning the gap. The CDR3 spans 14 residues. Germline loops: CDR1 KGHSH, CDR2 LQKENI. The CDR3 is CASSREAATYEQYF. The CDR3 DNA is TGTGCCAGCTCCCGGGAAGCGGCTACCTACGAGCAGTACTTC.

V gene TRBV27 combines with J gene TRBJ1-3; TRBD1 agrees at 8 bases. This CDR3 comprises 15 residues. The germline V gene encodes CDR1 MNHEY and CDR2 SMNVEV (reference sequence). V was pared by 3 bases and J by 5 bases, with 6 bases of the junction left unmatched. The CDR3: CASSLGQGARNTIYF. The CDR3 DNA sequence: TGTGCCAGCAGTTTGGGGCAGGGGGCAAGAAACACCATATATTTT.

This clone has more than one count but fewer than ten. This chain connects TRBV29-1 to TRBJ2-1, with TRBD2 matching over 8 bases. The V gene's germline CDR1 is SQVTM and CDR2 ANQGSEA. V was pared by 1 base and J by 8 bases, with 4 bases of the junction left unmatched. The CDR3 extends over 13 amino acids. The CDR3 region has the DNA TGCAGCGTTGAAGGTAGCGGGGTGCATGAGCAGTTCTTC. Translating it yields CSVEGSGVHEQFF.

The chain joins TRBV18 to TRBJ1-5; 9 nucleotides align to TRBD1. The length of the CDR3 is 13 residues. CDR1 and CDR2 (germline): KGHSH, LQKENI. After removal of 5 bases from V and 7 bases from J, the junction contained 3 bases not matched to a gene. The CDR3, as DNA: TGTGCCAGCTCAGACAGGGGGGCACAGCCCCAGCATTTT. Residues: CASSDRGAQPQHF.

The chain employs TRBV5-6 and TRBJ1-2; 10 bases agree with TRBD1. With V trimmed by 4 bases and J by 3 bases, 3 bases remained unmatched. This CDR3 has 14 amino acids. The germline CDR1 and CDR2 sequences are SGHDT and YYEEEE. CDR3 sequence: CASSRDRGDYGYTF. CDR3 DNA sequence: TGTGCCAGCAGCCGGGACAGGGGAGACTATGGCTACACCTTC.

This chain links TRBV19 with TRBJ2-2; no reliable D call. Germline V CDR1 and CDR2: LNHDA, SQIVND (reference sequence). Trimming pared 1 base from V and 7 bases from J, leaving 19 bases between. The CDR3 length is 17 residues. CDR3 nucleotides: TGTGCCAGTAGTATAGTGGTGGCTTTGACGGGTGGCGGGGAGCTGTTTTTT. Translated: CASSIVVALTGGGELFF. Full variable domain (missing parts from reference TRBV19 and TRBJ2-2): DGGITQSPKYLFRKEGQNVTLSCEQNLNHDAMYWYRQDPGQGLRLIYYSQIVNDFQKGDIAEGYSVSREKKESFPLTVTSAQKNPTAFYLCASSIVVALTGGGELFFGEGSRLTVL.

The chain couples TRBV5-1 to TRBJ2-5; TRBD1 agrees at 7 bases. From germline, CDR1 is SGHRS and CDR2 YFSETQ. With 5 bases clipped from V and 2 bases from J, the junction kept 9 bases outside the gene matches. CDR3 size: 15 residues. CDR3 nucleotide sequence: TGCGCCAGCAGACCCGAGGGACAGCCGCAAGAGACCCAGTACTTC. It encodes CASRPEGQPQETQYF.

The chain's CDR3 is CASSPTGQGGRAQYF. The CDR3, as DNA: TGTGCCAGCTCCCCGACTGGACAGGGTGGAAGGGCCCAGTACTTC. V gene TRBV18 combines with J gene TRBJ2-5; TRBD1 agrees at 8 bases. J was trimmed by 9 bases and V by 6 bases; bases with no gene match: 15. Per germline, CDR1 KGHSH and CDR2 LQKENI. The CDR3 totals 15 residues.

The chain links TRBV11-2 to TRBJ2-3, with D tentatively TRBD2 (7 bases). Germline CDR1 SGHAT, CDR2 FQNNGV. V shed 3 bases and J shed 2 bases, with 9 bases lying between them. The CDR3 totals 14 residues. This chain's CDR3 is CASSFAGATDTQYF. As DNA, the CDR3 is TGTGCCAGCAGCTTTGCGGGGGCCACAGATACGCAGTATTTT. The full variable domain, its missing parts supplied by reference TRBV11-2 and TRBJ2-3, is EAGVAQSPRYKIIEKRQSVAFWCNPISGHATLYWYQQILGQGPKLLIQFQNNGVVDDSQLPKDRFSAERLKGVDSTLKIQPAKLEDSAVYLCASSFAGATDTQYFGPGTRLTVL.

This sequence joins TRBV7-3 and TRBJ2-5; D may be TRBD2 (5 bases). The length of the CDR3 is 15 residues. Per germline, CDR1 SGHTA and CDR2 FQGTGA. The V and J ends lost 5 bases and 4 bases respectively, with 17 bases between them. This CDR3 reads CASSASGSLPETQYF. CDR3 sequence (DNA): TGTGCCAGCAGCGCAAGCGGCAGTCTCCCAGAGACCCAGTACTTC.

The chain is built from TRBV19 and TRBJ1-1, with no clear D. CDR3 length: 15 residues. Germline V gene lookup returns CDR1 LNHDA and CDR2 SQIVND (reference sequence). V lost 1 base and J lost 4, with 13 bases in between. The CDR3 loop is CASSIGELPLTEAFF. The CDR3 DNA reads TGTGCCAGTAGTATAGGGGAGTTACCCCTCACTGAAGCTTTCTTT. Filled out from reference TRBV19 and TRBJ1-1, the complete variable domain reads DGGITQSPKYLFRKEGQNVTLSCEQNLNHDAMYWYRQDPGQGLRLIYYSQIVNDFQKGDIAEGYSVSREKKESFPLTVTSAQKNPTAFYLCASSIGELPLTEAFFGQGTRLTVV.

The genes are TRBV9 and TRBJ2-5, with a possible D match to TRBD2 (6 bases). The V end lost 0 bases, the J end lost 4 bases, and 13 bases lay between the germline ends. The CDR3 has 15 amino acids. Germline CDR1 reads SGDLS; CDR2 reads YYNGEE. The CDR3, as DNA: TGTGCCAGCAGCGTAGGTGGGCGGGAAGGAGAGACCCAGTACTTC. Its protein is CASSVGGREGETQYF.

V and J are TRBV7-9 and TRBJ2-5; possibly TRBD1 for D (6 bases). The DNA end favors TRBJ2-7, so the J call may be wrong. CDR3 length: 12 residues. From germline, CDR1 is SEHNR and CDR2 FQNEAQ (reference sequence). This chain's CDR3 is CASSGQGYEQYF. In nucleotides, the CDR3 is TGTGCCAGCAGCGGGCAGGGGTACGAGCAGTACTTC.

The genes are TRBV7-2 and TRBJ2-3; a possible D gene is TRBD1 (6 bases). CDR1 is SGHTA, CDR2 FQGNSA, per germline. The CDR3 is 14 residues long. The V end lost 5 bases, the J end lost 6 bases, and 15 bases lay between the germline ends. CDR3 sequence: CASSPRTRGDTQYF. CDR3 DNA: TGTGCCAGCAGCCCCCGGACGAGGGGGGATACGCAGTATTTT.

V gene TRBV4-1 combines with J gene TRBJ2-7, with TRBD1 matching 10 bases. Germline values: CDR1 MGHRA, CDR2 YSYEKL. CDR3 size: 15 residues. V lost 4 bases and J lost 3; bases outside the gene matches: 6. DNA of the CDR3: TGCGCCAGCAGCCCAACGGGACAGGGGAACTACGAGCAGTACTTC. Its protein product is CASSPTGQGNYEQYF.

This clone appeared a single time. J is TRBJ1-6 and V is TRBV7-7; TRBD1 aligns across 7 bases. This CDR3 is 15 amino acids long. The germline V gene has CDR1 SSHAT and CDR2 FNYEAQ (reference sequence). Trimming removed 4 bases from V and 5 bases from J; junction bases left unmatched: 5. The CDR3 region is CASSWDRGNNSPLHF. In DNA, the CDR3 is TGTGCCAGCAGCTGGGACAGAGGCAATAATTCACCCCTCCACTTT.

The V call is TRBV11-2, the J call TRBJ2-5; 9 bases map to TRBD2. This CDR3 has 17 amino acids. Per germline, CDR1 SGHAT and CDR2 FQNNGV. V gave up 0 bases and J gave up 3 bases; unmatched junction bases: 8. The CDR3 is CASSLESPGLAKETQYF. CDR3 DNA sequence: TGTGCCAGCAGCTTAGAGTCTCCGGGACTAGCAAAAGAGACCCAGTACTTC.

The chain has TRBV5-4 and TRBJ1-2, with D hard to call. The CDR3 consists of 13 residues. Germline loops: CDR1 SGHNT, CDR2 YYREEE (reference sequence). V dropped 0 bases and J dropped 4 bases, with 7 bases sitting between them. Here the CDR3 DNA reads TGTGCCAGCAGCTTGGGGAGCGGCTATGGCTACACCTTC. It translates to CASSLGSGYGYTF.

CDR3 coding DNA: TGTGCCAGCAGCCCTGACAGGGTTGGGACCCAGTACTTC. Protein sequence: CASSPDRVGTQYF. The rearrangement uses TRBV7-2 and TRBJ2-5; 7 bases fit TRBD1. V lost 5 bases and J lost 7; bases outside the gene matches: 7. This CDR3 is 13 amino acids long. The germline V gene encodes CDR1 SGHTA and CDR2 FQGNSA. Using reference TRBV7-2 and TRBJ2-5 for the parts outside the CDR3, the full variable domain is GAGVSQSPSNKVTEKGKDVELRCDPISGHTALYWYRQSLGQGLEFLIYFQGNSAPDKSGLPSDRFSAERTGGSVSTLTIQRTQQEDSAVYLCASSPDRVGTQYFGPGTRLLVL.

This clone appeared once. The V gene is TRBV6-6, the J gene TRBJ2-5; D may be TRBD1 (6 bases). Germline lookup yields CDR1 MNHNY and CDR2 SVGAGI (reference sequence). V dropped 3 bases and J dropped 5 bases, with 10 bases sitting between them. The CDR3 totals 13 residues. The CDR3 loop reads CASSYEGEETQYF. The CDR3 DNA sequence: TGTGCCAGCAGTTATGAGGGGGAGGAGACCCAGTACTTC.

This clone has a handful of counts. The rearrangement joins TRBV4-3 to TRBJ1-6; 8 bases match TRBD1. V lost 4 bases, J lost 7 bases, and 6 bases stayed unmatched. CDR1 is LGHNA, CDR2 YSLEER, per germline. CDR3 length: 15 amino acids. For the CDR3, the DNA is TGCGCCAGCAGCCGGACCCGACAGGGGAATTCACCCCTCCACTTT. Protein sequence: CASSRTRQGNSPLHF.

The chain uses TRBV27 and TRBJ2-7, with TRBD1 matching over 7 bases. J was trimmed by 6 bases and V by 4 bases; bases with no gene match: 0. Germline CDR1 MNHEY, CDR2 SMNVEV (reference sequence). This CDR3 has 11 residues. The CDR3 region is CASSSGGEQYF. The CDR3 bases are TGTGCCAGCAGTTCAGGGGGCGAGCAGTACTTC.

The chain uses TRBV9 and TRBJ1-6; D is unclear. Trimming left V 3 bases short and J 0 bases short, with 10 bases between. The CDR3 covers 16 residues. Looked up from germline, CDR1 is SGDLS and CDR2 is YYNGEE. The CDR3 DNA reads TGTGCCAGCAGCGCAGCTGCGGGCTCCTATAATTCACCCCTCCACTTT. This encodes CASSAAAGSYNSPLHF.